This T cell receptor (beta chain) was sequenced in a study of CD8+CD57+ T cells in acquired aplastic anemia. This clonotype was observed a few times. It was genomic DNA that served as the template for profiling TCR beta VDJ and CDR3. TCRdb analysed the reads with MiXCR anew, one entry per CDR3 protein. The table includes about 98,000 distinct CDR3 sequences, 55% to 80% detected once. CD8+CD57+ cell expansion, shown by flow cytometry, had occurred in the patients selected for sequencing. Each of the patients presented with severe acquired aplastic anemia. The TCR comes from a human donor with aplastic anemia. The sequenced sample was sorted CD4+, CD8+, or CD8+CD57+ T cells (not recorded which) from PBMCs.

This CDR3 is CSARVFGREEGEQYF. CDR3 DNA sequence: TGCAGTGCTAGAGTATTCGGGCGGGAGGAAGGAGAGCAGTACTTC. The rearrangement joins TRBV20-1 to TRBJ2-7; 8 bases are shared with TRBD2. Trimming cost V 1 base and J 7 bases; bases outside gene matches: 12. The CDR3 length is 15 residues. The V gene's germline CDR1 is DFQATT and CDR2 SNEGSKA (reference sequence).